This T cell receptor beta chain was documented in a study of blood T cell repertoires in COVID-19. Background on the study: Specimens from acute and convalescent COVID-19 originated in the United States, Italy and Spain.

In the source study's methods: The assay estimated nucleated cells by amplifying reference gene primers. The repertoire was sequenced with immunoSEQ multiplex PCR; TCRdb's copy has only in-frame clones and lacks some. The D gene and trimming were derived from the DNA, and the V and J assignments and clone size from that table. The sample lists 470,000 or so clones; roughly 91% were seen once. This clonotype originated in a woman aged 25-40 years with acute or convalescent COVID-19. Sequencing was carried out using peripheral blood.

The CDR3 loop reads CASSLTGTRNEQFF. The CDR3 DNA reads as TGTGCCAGCAGCCTCACCGGGACTAGGAATGAGCAGTTCTTC. The V call is TRBV7-9, the J call TRBJ2-1; 8 nucleotides align to TRBD2. Germline trimming cut 5 bases from V and 7 bases from J; bases unmatched to any gene: 7. The CDR3 is 14 amino acids. Germline V CDR1 and CDR2: SEHNR, FQNEAQ (reference sequence).